These 9 T cell receptor beta chains were all obtained from the same sample, sequenced in a study of CD8+ T cells in alopecia areata. Following RNA extraction, reverse transcription yielded cDNA that acted as the sequencing template. Method: immunoSEQ multiplex PCR; TCRdb's copy keeps in-frame clones and lacks some. This table holds approximately 210,000 clones, under 70% found once. Treatment specified: oral pan-JAK inhibitor, 5-10 mg twice daily. This sample comprised CD4+ T cells sorted from blood, obtained at approximately week 42, from a patient treated with tofacitinib. Receptors originate from a human donor with alopecia areata.

This chain uses TRBV14 with TRBJ2-1, with TRBD1 matching over 7 bases. After removal of 4 bases from V and 4 bases from J, the junction contained 1 base not matched to a gene. Per the germline V gene, CDR1 is SGHDN and CDR2 is FVKESK. The CDR3 is 13 amino acids. This CDR3 is CASSRGQYNEQFF. The CDR3 DNA reads TGTGCCAGCAGCCGGGGACAGTACAATGAGCAGTTCTTC. Complete variable domain (other parts from reference TRBV14 and TRBJ2-1): EAGVTQFPSHSVIEKGQTVTLRCDPISGHDNLYWYRRVMGKEIKFLLHFVKESKQDESGMPNNRFLAERTGGTYSTLKVQPAELEDSGVYFCASSRGQYNEQFFGPGTRLTVL.

This chain links TRBV5-1 with TRBJ2-5; the D is unclear. With 0 bases removed from V and 4 bases from J, the gap between germline ends came to 10 bases. This CDR3 contains 14 residues. Germline V gives CDR1 SGHRS, CDR2 YFSETQ. The CDR3 here is CASSLAGQRETQYF. The DNA for the CDR3 is TGCGCCAGCAGCTTGGCCGGGCAGAGAGAGACCCAGTACTTC. The full variable domain, in which reference TRBV5-1 and TRBJ2-5 provide the parts outside the CDR3, is KAGVTQTPRYLIKTRGQQVTLSCSPISGHRSVSWYQQTPGQGLQFLFEYFSETQRNKGNFPGRFSGRQFSNSRSEMNVSTLELGDSALYLCASSLAGQRETQYFGPGTRLLVL.

In this sample, this clone turned up many times. The genes are TRBV19 and TRBJ1-1, with TRBD1 matching over 11 bases. The CDR3 has 15 residues. Germline loops: CDR1 LNHDA, CDR2 SQIVND (reference sequence). V gave up 4 bases and J gave up 6 bases; unmatched junction bases: 7. CDR3 nucleotides: TGTGCCAGTAGTAGGACAGGGGGCTTCCCTTCTGAAGCTTTCTTT. It specifies CASSRTGGFPSEAFF.

The chain links TRBV11-3 to TRBJ1-1; perhaps TRBD1 as D (5 bases). Per germline, CDR1 SGHNT and CDR2 YENEEA. Trimming took 5 bases from V and 1 from J, leaving 8 bases between them. The CDR3 length is 13 residues. Here the CDR3 DNA reads TGTGCCAGCAGCGTGGGACGGAACACTGAAGCTTTCTTT. This codes for CASSVGRNTEAFF.

This clone was counted a few times. The chain carries TRBV5-6 and TRBJ1-2, with D hard to call. The CDR3 totals 13 residues. CDR1 is SGHDT, CDR2 YYEEEE, per germline. The V and J ends lost 3 bases and 8 bases respectively, with 14 bases between them. This chain's CDR3 is CASSSLDREGYTF. DNA for the CDR3: TGTGCCAGCAGCTCTCTCGACCGCGAAGGCTACACCTTC.

This clone was seen many times. The chain couples TRBV10-3 to TRBJ2-1; D might be TRBD1 (5 bases). There are 13 residues in the CDR3. The V gene lost 2 bases and the J gene lost 7 bases, with 9 bases spanning the gap. The germline CDR1 and CDR2 sequences are ENHRY and SYGVKD. This CDR3 is CAISEGAGNEQFF. The CDR3 region has the DNA TGTGCCATCAGTGAGGGGGCCGGGAATGAGCAGTTCTTC.

V gene TRBV14 combines with J gene TRBJ1-6, with D perhaps matching TRBD1 (6 bases). Germline CDR1 is SGHDN and CDR2 is FVKESK. The CDR3 spans 17 residues. V shed 0 bases and J shed 7 bases, with 16 bases lying between them. The CDR3 bases are TGTGCCAGCAGCCAAGAACCCGGACAGCGGGGGAATTCACCCCTCCACTTT. Translated: CASSQEPGQRGNSPLHF.

This rearrangement joins TRBV4-2 to TRBJ1-4; no clear D gene. The germline V gene has CDR1 LGHNA and CDR2 YNFKEQ. V was cut by 0 bases and J by 11 bases, with 19 bases left in between. The CDR3 totals 16 residues. CDR3 in amino acids: CASSQEGPKTTGKLFF. The CDR3 DNA reads TGTGCCAGCAGCCAAGAAGGACCGAAGACGACCGGGAAACTGTTTTTT.

Here the CDR3 DNA reads TGCGCCAGCAGCCCGAACCTGGACAGGGGCTATGGCTACACCTTC. This gives the protein CASSPNLDRGYGYTF. The chain links TRBV4-1 to TRBJ1-2; 9 bases fit TRBD1. The CDR3 has 15 residues. The junction had 7 bases not matched to a gene; V was cut back by 4 bases and J by 4 bases. In germline, CDR1 is MGHRA, CDR2 YSYEKL.